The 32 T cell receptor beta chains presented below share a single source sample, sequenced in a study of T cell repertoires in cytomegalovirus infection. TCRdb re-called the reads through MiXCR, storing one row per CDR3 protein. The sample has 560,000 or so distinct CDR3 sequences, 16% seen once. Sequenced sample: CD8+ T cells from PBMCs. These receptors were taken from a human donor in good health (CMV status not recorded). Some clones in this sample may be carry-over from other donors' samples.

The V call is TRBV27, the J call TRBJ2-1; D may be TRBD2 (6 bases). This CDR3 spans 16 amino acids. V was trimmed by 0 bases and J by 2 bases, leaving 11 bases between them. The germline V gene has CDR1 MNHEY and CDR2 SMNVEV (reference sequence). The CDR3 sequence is CASSLSISGAYNEQFF. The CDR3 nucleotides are TGTGCCAGCAGTTTATCGATCTCGGGGGCCTACAATGAGCAGTTCTTC.

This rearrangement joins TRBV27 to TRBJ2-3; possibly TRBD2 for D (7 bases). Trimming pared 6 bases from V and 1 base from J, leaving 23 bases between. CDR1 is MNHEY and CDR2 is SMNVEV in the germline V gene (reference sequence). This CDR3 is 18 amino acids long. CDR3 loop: CASSPSGGGTTRTDTQYF. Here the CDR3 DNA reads TGTGCCAGCAGCCCTAGTGGGGGGGGCACGACCCGCACAGATACGCAGTATTTT.

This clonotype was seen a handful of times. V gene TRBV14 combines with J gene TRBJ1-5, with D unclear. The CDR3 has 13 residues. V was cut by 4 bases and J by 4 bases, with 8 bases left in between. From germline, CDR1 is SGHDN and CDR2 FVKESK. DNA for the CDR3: TGTGCCAGCAGCCGCCCCGAGAATCAGCCCCAGCATTTT. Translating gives CASSRPENQPQHF. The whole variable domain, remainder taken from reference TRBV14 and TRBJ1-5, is EAGVTQFPSHSVIEKGQTVTLRCDPISGHDNLYWYRRVMGKEIKFLLHFVKESKQDESGMPNNRFLAERTGGTYSTLKVQPAELEDSGVYFCASSRPENQPQHFGDGTRLSIL.

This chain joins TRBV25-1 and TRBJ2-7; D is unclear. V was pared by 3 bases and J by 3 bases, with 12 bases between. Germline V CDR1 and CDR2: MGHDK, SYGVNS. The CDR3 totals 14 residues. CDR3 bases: TGTGCCAGCAGTGACGAAAGCTACAGCTACGAGCAGTACTTC. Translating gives CASSDESYSYEQYF.

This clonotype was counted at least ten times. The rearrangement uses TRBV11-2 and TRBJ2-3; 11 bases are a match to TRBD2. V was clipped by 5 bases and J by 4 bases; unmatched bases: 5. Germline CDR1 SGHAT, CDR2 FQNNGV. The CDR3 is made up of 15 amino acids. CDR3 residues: CASSVSGRAADTQYF. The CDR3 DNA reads TGTGCCAGCAGCGTTAGCGGGAGGGCCGCAGATACGCAGTATTTT. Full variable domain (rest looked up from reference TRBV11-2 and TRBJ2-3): EAGVAQSPRYKIIEKRQSVAFWCNPISGHATLYWYQQILGQGPKLLIQFQNNGVVDDSQLPKDRFSAERLKGVDSTLKIQPAKLEDSAVYLCASSVSGRAADTQYFGPGTRLTVL.

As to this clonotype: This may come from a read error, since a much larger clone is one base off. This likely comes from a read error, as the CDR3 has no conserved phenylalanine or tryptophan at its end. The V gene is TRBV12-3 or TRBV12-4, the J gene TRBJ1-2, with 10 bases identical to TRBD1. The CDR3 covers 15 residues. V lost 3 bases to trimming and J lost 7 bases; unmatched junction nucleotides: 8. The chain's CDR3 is CASSFGTGESLGYTL. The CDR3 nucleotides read TGTGCCAGCAGTTTTGGGACAGGGGAGTCTCTTGGCTACACCTTA.

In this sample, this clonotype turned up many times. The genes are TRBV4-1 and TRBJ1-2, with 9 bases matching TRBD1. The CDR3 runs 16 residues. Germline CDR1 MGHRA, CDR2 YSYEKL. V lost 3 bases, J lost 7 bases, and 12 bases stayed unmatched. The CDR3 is CASSQSLRDRVSGYTF. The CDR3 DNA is TGCGCCAGCAGCCAGAGCCTCCGGGACAGGGTTTCTGGCTACACCTTC.

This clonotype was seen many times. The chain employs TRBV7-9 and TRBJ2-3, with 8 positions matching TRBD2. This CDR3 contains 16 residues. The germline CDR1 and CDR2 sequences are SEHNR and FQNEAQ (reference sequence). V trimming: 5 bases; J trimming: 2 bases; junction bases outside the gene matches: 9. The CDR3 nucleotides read TGTGCCAGCAGCCGGGGGGGGGGACCATTCACAGATACGCAGTATTTT. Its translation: CASSRGGGPFTDTQYF.

In DNA form, the CDR3 reads TGTGCCAGCAGCCCCGGGACTAGCGGGGGGGCCATCTACGAGCAGTACTTC. Translated, it gives CASSPGTSGGAIYEQYF. The rearrangement uses TRBV5-6 and TRBJ2-7; TRBD2 agrees at 16 bases. The V gene's germline CDR1 is SGHDT and CDR2 YYEEEE. The CDR3 covers 17 residues. The ends lost 4 bases at V and 3 bases at J; junction bases unmatched: 7.

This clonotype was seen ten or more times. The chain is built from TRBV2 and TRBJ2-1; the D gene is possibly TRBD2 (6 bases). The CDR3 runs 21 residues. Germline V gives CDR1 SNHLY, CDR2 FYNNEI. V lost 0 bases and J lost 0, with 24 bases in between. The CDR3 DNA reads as TGTGCCAGCAGTGAAGCGCTTCGGGTCTCCCGAAGCGGGCGCTCCTACAATGAGCAGTTCTTC. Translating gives CASSEALRVSRSGRSYNEQFF.

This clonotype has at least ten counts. For the CDR3, the DNA is TGTGCCAGCAGGAGCTACGAGCAGTACTTC. Translating gives CASRSYEQYF. This rearrangement joins TRBV6-2 or TRBV6-3 to TRBJ2-7; D ambiguous. The V and J ends lost 6 bases and 3 bases respectively, with 3 bases between them. The CDR3 is made up of 10 amino acids. Germline lookup yields CDR1 MNHEY and CDR2 SVGEGT.

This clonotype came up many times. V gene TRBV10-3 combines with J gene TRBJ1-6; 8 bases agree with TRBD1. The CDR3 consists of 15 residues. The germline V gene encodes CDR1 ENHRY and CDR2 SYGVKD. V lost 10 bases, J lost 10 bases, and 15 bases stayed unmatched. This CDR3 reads CATYSEAGGRSPLHF. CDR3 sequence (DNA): TGTGCCACCTACTCCGAGGCAGGGGGCCGCTCACCCCTCCACTTT.

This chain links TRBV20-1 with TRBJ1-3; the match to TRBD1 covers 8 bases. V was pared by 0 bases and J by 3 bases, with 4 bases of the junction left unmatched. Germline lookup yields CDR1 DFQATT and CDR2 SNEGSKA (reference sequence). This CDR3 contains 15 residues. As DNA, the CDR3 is TGCAGTGCTAGAGACAGGGGGCTGGGTGGAAACACCATATATTTT. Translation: CSARDRGLGGNTIYF.

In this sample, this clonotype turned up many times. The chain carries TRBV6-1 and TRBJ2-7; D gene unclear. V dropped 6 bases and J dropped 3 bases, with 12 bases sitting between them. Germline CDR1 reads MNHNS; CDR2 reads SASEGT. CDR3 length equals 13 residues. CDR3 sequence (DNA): TGTGCCAGCAGGTATAACGGAGACTACGAGCAGTACTTC. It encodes CASRYNGDYEQYF.

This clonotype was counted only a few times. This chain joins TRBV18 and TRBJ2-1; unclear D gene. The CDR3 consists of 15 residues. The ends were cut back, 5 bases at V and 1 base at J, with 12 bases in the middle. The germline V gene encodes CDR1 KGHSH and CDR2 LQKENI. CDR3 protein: CASSFGPYSYNEQFF. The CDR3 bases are TGTGCCAGCTCATTCGGCCCGTATTCCTACAATGAGCAGTTCTTC.

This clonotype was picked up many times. The CDR3 protein is CASSLGGGSLYGYTF. For the CDR3, the DNA is TGTGCCAGCAGCTTAGGGGGGGGGAGCCTCTATGGCTACACCTTC. This chain uses TRBV7-8 with TRBJ1-2; weak D call: TRBD1 (5 bases). CDR1 SGHVS and CDR2 FQNEAQ come from the germline V gene. This CDR3 is built from 15 residues. V lost 1 base to trimming and J lost 4 bases, with 13 bases between them. Filled out from reference TRBV7-8 and TRBJ1-2, the complete variable domain reads GAGVSQSPRYKVAKRGQDVALRCDPISGHVSLFWYQQALGQGPEFLTYFQNEAQLDKSGLPSDRFFAERPEGSVSTLKIQRTQQEDSAVYLCASSLGGGSLYGYTFGSGTRLTVV.

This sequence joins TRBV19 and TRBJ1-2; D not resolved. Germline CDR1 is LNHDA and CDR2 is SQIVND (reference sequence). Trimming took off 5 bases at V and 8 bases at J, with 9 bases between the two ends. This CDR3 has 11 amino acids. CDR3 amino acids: CASSSPDGYTF. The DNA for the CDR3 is TGTGCCAGTAGTTCGCCAGACGGCTACACCTTC.

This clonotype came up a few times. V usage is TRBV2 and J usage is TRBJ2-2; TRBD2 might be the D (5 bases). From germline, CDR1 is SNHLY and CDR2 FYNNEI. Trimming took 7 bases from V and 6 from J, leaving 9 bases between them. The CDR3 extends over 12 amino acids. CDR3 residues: CASTPRAGELFF. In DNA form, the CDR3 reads TGTGCCAGCACCCCGAGGGCCGGGGAGCTGTTTTTT.

The CDR3 nucleotides are TGTGCCAGCAGCCCACCCCGACAGGAAACTTATGGCTACACCTTC. As protein: CASSPPRQETYGYTF. The J gene is TRBJ1-2, the V gene TRBV13; D is possibly TRBD1 (6 bases). The V end lost 5 bases, the J end lost 5 bases, and 18 bases lay between the germline ends. This CDR3 region has 15 residues. The germline V gene encodes CDR1 PRHDT and CDR2 FYEKMQ (reference sequence).

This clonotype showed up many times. This CDR3 reads CASSLVGSTGELFF. DNA for the CDR3: TGTGCCAGCAGCTTAGTGGGGAGCACCGGGGAGCTGTTTTTT. The chain recombines TRBV7-9 with TRBJ2-2; maybe TRBD2 (5 bases). This CDR3 has 14 amino acids. Germline assignment: CDR1 SEHNR and CDR2 FQNEAQ (reference sequence). V lost 1 base to trimming and J lost 4 bases, with 7 bases between them. Complete variable domain (other parts from reference TRBV7-9 and TRBJ2-2): DTGVSQNPRHKITKRGQNVTFRCDPISEHNRLYWYRQTLGQGPEFLTYFQNEAQLEKSRLLSDRFSAERPKGSFSTLEIQRTEQGDSAMYLCASSLVGSTGELFFGEGSRLTVL.

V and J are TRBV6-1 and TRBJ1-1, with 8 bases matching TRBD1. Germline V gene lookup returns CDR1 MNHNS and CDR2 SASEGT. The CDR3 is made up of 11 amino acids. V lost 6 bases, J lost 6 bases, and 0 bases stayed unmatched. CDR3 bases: TGTGCCAGCAGGACAGGGGCTGAAGCTTTCTTT. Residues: CASRTGAEAFF.

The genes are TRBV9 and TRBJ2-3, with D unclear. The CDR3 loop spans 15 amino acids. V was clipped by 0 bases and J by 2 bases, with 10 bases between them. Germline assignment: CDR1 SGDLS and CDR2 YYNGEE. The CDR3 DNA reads TGTGCCAGCAGCGTAGTCGCACTACCCACAGATACGCAGTATTTT. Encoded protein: CASSVVALPTDTQYF. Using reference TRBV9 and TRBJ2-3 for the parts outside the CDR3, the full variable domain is DSGVTQTPKHLITATGQRVTLRCSPRSGDLSVYWYQQSLDQGLQFLIQYYNGEERAKGNILERFSAQQFPDLHSELNLSSLELGDSALYFCASSVVALPTDTQYFGPGTRLTVL.

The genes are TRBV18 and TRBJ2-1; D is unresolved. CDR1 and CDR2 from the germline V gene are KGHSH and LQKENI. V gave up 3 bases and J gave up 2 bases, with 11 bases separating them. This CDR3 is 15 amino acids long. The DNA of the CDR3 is TGTGCCAGCTCACCTACCAGGACGGCCTACAATGAGCAGTTCTTC. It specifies CASSPTRTAYNEQFF.

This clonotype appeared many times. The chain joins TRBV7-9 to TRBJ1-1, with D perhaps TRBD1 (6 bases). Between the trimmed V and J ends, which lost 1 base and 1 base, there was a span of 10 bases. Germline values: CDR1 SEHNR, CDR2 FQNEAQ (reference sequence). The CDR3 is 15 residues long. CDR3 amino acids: CASSLGGATNTEAFF. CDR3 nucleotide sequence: TGTGCCAGCAGCTTAGGGGGGGCTACGAACACTGAAGCTTTCTTT. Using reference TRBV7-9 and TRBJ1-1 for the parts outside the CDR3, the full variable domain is DTGVSQNPRHKITKRGQNVTFRCDPISEHNRLYWYRQTLGQGPEFLTYFQNEAQLEKSRLLSDRFSAERPKGSFSTLEIQRTEQGDSAMYLCASSLGGATNTEAFFGQGTRLTVV.

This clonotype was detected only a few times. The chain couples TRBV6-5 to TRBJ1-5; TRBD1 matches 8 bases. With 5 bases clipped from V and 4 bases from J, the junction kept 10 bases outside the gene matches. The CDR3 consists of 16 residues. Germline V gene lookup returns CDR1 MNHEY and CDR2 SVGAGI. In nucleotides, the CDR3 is TGTGCCAGCAGTAGGGGAGGGGACAGGCCAAATCAGCCCCAGCATTTT. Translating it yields CASSRGGDRPNQPQHF.

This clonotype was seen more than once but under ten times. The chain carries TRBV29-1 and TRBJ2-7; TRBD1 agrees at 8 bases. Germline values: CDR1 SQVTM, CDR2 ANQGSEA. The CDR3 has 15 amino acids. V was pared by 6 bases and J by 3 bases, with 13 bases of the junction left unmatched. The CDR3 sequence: CSVHIGQGRGYEQYF. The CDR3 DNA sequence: TGCAGCGTCCATATCGGACAGGGTAGGGGCTACGAGCAGTACTTC.

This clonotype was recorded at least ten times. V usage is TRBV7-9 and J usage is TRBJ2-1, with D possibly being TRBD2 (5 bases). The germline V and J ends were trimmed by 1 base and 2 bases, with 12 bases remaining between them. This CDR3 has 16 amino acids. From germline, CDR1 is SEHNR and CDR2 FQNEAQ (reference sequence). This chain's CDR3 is CASSLVRGPAYNEQFF. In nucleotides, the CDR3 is TGTGCCAGCAGCTTAGTACGCGGGCCGGCCTACAATGAGCAGTTCTTC. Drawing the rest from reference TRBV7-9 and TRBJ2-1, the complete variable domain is DTGVSQNPRHKITKRGQNVTFRCDPISEHNRLYWYRQTLGQGPEFLTYFQNEAQLEKSRLLSDRFSAERPKGSFSTLEIQRTEQGDSAMYLCASSLVRGPAYNEQFFGPGTRLTVL.

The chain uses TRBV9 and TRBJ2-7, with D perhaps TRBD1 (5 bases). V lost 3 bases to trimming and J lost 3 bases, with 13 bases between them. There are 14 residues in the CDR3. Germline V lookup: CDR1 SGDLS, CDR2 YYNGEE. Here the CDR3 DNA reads TGTGCCAGCAGCGAGAGCCCAGGGATCTACGAGCAGTACTTC. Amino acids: CASSESPGIYEQYF.

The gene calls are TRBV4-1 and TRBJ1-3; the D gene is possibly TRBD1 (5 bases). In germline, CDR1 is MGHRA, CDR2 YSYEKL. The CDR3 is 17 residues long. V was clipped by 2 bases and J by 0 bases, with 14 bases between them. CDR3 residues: CASSQLDTFNSGNTIYF. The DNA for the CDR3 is TGCGCCAGCAGCCAATTGGACACCTTTAACTCTGGAAACACCATATATTTT.

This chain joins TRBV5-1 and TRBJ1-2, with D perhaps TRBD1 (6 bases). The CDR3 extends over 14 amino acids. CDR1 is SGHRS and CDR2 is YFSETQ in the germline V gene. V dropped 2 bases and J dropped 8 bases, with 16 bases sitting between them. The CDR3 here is CASSFETGNGGYTF. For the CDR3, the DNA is TGCGCCAGCAGCTTTGAAACAGGGAACGGGGGCTACACCTTC.

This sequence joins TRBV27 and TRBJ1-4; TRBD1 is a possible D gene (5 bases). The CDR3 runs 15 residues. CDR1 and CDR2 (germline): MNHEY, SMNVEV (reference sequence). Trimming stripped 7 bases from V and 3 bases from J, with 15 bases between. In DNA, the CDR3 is TGTGCCAGCACCACCTACAGGCGATCTAATGAAAAACTGTTTTTT. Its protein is CASTTYRRSNEKLFF. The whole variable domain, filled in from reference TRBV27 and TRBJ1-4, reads EAQVTQNPRYLITVTGKKLTVTCSQNMNHEYMSWYRQDPGLGLRQIYYSMNVEVTDKGDVPEGYKVSRKEKRNFPLILESPSPNQTSLYFCASTTYRRSNEKLFFGSGTQLSVL.

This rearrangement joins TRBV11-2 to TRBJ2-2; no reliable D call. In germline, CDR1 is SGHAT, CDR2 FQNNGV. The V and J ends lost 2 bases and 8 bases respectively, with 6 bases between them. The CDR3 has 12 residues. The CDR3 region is CASSLQSGELFF. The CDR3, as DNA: TGTGCCAGCAGCTTACAATCGGGGGAGCTGTTTTTT.